This entry describes one T cell receptor beta chain. This clone was recorded a few times. Its antigen is not yet known. Base qualities are not provided; no much larger clone lies one nucleotide away. This entry is derived from a study of metastatic and nonmetastatic thyroid tumors (TCRdb year 2020). At the level of the whole study: For patients with malignant and with benign thyroid disease, the researchers compared repertoires between peripheral blood samples and tumor or nodule tissue samples.

General study outcomes and caveats: TCR beta diversity was reported as significantly higher in malignant tumors than in benign nodules, in both blood and tumor samples.

Library prep was done by PCR. Sequencer: Illumina HiSeq 4000. The TCR beta-chain CDR3 region of each patient was profiled by high-throughput sequencing. As for the authors' bioinformatics: The researchers built a classifier to tell apart papillary thyroid cancer patients with distant metastasis, based on CDR3 differences among clinicopathological groups. Repertoire diversity was assessed with the Shannon index, and tumor-blood repertoire similarity with the Morisita-Horn index. TCRdb ran its own pipeline on the public reads, namely fastp trimming at Q25 and MiXCR clone calling, and kept in-frame beta chains. The V and J calls come from TCRdb's annotation, not from the publication. The sample includes tens of thousands of clones, with 36% observed a single time. The ten largest clonotypes hold approximately 28% of the sample. The CDR3 spans 13 residues, from the cysteine through the phenylalanine. Kept here is only the CDR3 DNA, which spans 39 bases and is read in frame from base 1. Looking up the germline V gene (reference sequence) yields CDR1 MNHEY and CDR2 SMNVEV. V and J lose 4 bases and 10 bases, and a span of 15 bases separates them.

No treatment had been received by any patient before thyroid surgery. Using T-cell receptor beta sequencing, the study looked back at clinical samples from patients collected from the early 2010s to the late 2010s. The chain employs TRBV27 and TRBJ2-3, with a weak D call of TRBD1 (6 bases match). The sample taken for sequencing was tumor tissue. This receptor was taken from a female donor with papillary thyroid cancer or a benign thyroid nodule (not recorded which). Some clones in this sample may be carry-over from other donors' samples. For the CDR3, the sequence is CASSSEQGIAQYF. The sequenced DNA is TGTGCCAGCAGTTCCGAACAGGGAATCGCGCAGTATTTT.